This T cell receptor (beta chain) was recorded in a study of shared clonotypes between healthy human individuals. Notes on the study in general: Shared across a handful of donors were around 5% of the naive CD4 clonotypes. Naive subsets, compared against memory subsets, generally had larger estimated richness values.

CD45RO-negative, CCR7-positively selected cells formed the naive CD8 fraction, excluding terminally differentiated effector memory CD45RA+ cells. On this clone itself: What it recognizes is unknown.

V was cut by 5 bases and J by 8 bases, with 16 bases left in between. The CDR3 is 14 residues long. Germline CDR1 and CDR2: SEHNR and FQNEAQ (reference sequence). Per the study methods: Sequence data from immunoSEQ were junction-only and lacked quality scores; consequently, filtering differed. Sequencing was performed with immunoSEQ multiplex PCR; in TCRdb, only in-frame clones are kept and a portion is missing. For V, J and clone size, that table is used; D and trimming come from the DNA. The repertoire has about 2.1 million clones, about 93% of them found once; the top ten carry around 1.8%. Sequencing was performed on naive CD8+ T cells from PBMCs. The source is a man aged 18 to 30 in good health. Some clones in this sample may be carry-over from other donors' samples. This chain joins TRBV7-9 and TRBJ1-3, with D maybe TRBD1 (6 bases). CDR3 sequence reads: CASSRTGTRDTIYF. In DNA form, the CDR3 reads TGTGCCAGCAGCCGAACAGGGACTCGTGACACCATATATTTT.